Below, 18 T cell receptor beta chains from the same sample are listed, as sequenced in a study of OX40 agonist ivuxolimab in advanced cancers. The library came from the immunoSEQ multiplex PCR assay. TCRdb took over this immuneACCESS table, retaining in-frame rearrangements with V and J assigned. Such tables are incomplete; in checked studies, under half of the missing clones stem from an unresolved V gene, and the remainder is unexplained. The sample table holds roughly 53,000 clones, of which 85% to 90% were seen once. Together, the top ten hold 4.8% of the sample. The sequences come from CD4+ or CD8+ T cells sorted from blood, collected in a trial of the OX40 agonist ivuxolimab. The receptors were sampled from an adult with an advanced solid tumor such as melanoma, head and neck, liver or kidney cancer.

This rearrangement joins TRBV7-6 to TRBJ2-1; 7 nucleotides agree with TRBD2. V was pared by 5 bases and J by 0 bases, with 10 bases of the junction left unmatched. The CDR3 extends over 17 amino acids. The germline gives CDR1 SGHVS, CDR2 FNYEAQ. The CDR3 DNA sequence: TGTGCCAGCAGCATGTATCCCGGGACTACCTCCTACAATGAGCAGTTCTTC. It is translated as CASSMYPGTTSYNEQFF.

V usage is TRBV5-8 and J usage is TRBJ1-5; D call uncertain. Per germline, CDR1 SGHTS and CDR2 YDEGEE. The CDR3 spans 17 residues. V was trimmed by 1 base and J by 1 base, leaving 15 bases between them. DNA for the CDR3: TGTGCCAGCAGCTTGTATGCGCTGAGTAAGAGCAATCAGCCCCAGCATTTT. Amino acids: CASSLYALSKSNQPQHF.

The genes are TRBV10-2 and TRBJ2-1, with 7 nucleotides matching TRBD2. The CDR3 totals 14 residues. J was trimmed by 4 bases and V by 8 bases; bases with no gene match: 8. In germline, CDR1 is WSHSY, CDR2 SAAADI. The CDR3 sequence is CASQGAGVYNEQFF. In DNA form, the CDR3 reads TGCGCCAGCCAAGGGGCGGGAGTTTACAATGAGCAGTTCTTC.

The chain has TRBV7-6 and TRBJ2-2; 8 bases fit TRBD2. J was trimmed by 4 bases and V by 5 bases; bases with no gene match: 12. CDR3 length: 17 residues. Per the germline V gene, CDR1 is SGHVS and CDR2 is FNYEAQ. The CDR3 DNA reads as TGTGCCAGCAGCCCGAGGACTAGCATTACGACCACCGGGGAGCTGTTTTTT. It codes for CASSPRTSITTTGELFF.

J is TRBJ1-5 and V is TRBV27, with D possibly being TRBD1 (5 bases). V dropped 5 bases and J dropped 10 bases, with 12 bases sitting between them. CDR3 size: 12 residues. Germline V gene lookup returns CDR1 MNHEY and CDR2 SMNVEV (reference sequence). This CDR3 is CASSHPGVPQHF. The CDR3 bases are TGTGCCAGCAGTCATCCGGGGGTTCCCCAGCATTTT.

J is TRBJ2-4 and V is TRBV5-4; 9 nucleotides match TRBD1. Unmatched junction bases numbered 7, after V lost 0 bases and J lost 3 bases. CDR1 and CDR2 (germline): SGHNT, YYREEE (reference sequence). The CDR3 covers 17 residues. For the CDR3, the DNA is TGTGCCAGCAGCTTGGAAACAGGGGGCGTCGGCAAAAACATTCAGTACTTC. Translating it yields CASSLETGGVGKNIQYF.

V is TRBV2 and J is TRBJ1-4; D is unclear. The V gene's germline CDR1 is SNHLY and CDR2 FYNNEI. The germline V and J ends were trimmed by 3 bases and 3 bases, with 17 bases remaining between them. This CDR3 is built from 17 residues. The CDR3 loop reads CASSEGDPPSPNEKLFF. The CDR3 nucleotides are TGTGCCAGCAGTGAGGGAGACCCTCCGTCCCCTAATGAAAAACTGTTTTTT.

The chain employs TRBV15 and TRBJ2-7; D call uncertain. Per the germline V gene, CDR1 is LNHNV and CDR2 is YYDKDF (reference sequence). Trimming shortened V by 1 base and J by 0 bases, and 10 bases separated the two germline ends. The CDR3 extends over 15 amino acids. The CDR3 region has the DNA TGTGCCACCAGCAGAGGGGCAGAAAGCTCCTACGAGCAGTACTTC. This sequence encodes CATSRGAESSYEQYF.

This rearrangement joins TRBV2 to TRBJ1-1; 8 positions agree with TRBD1. The CDR3 is 14 amino acids. Germline CDR1 is SNHLY and CDR2 is FYNNEI. V dropped 4 bases and J dropped 5; count of bases not matched to a gene: 6. CDR3 nucleotide sequence: TGTGCCAGCAGTGGGTACAGGGGGGGGACTGAAGCTTTCTTT. This sequence encodes CASSGYRGGTEAFF.

This rearrangement joins TRBV7-9 to TRBJ2-1, with D tentatively TRBD1 (6 bases). Germline V gives CDR1 SEHNR, CDR2 FQNEAQ (reference sequence). V dropped 4 bases and J dropped 3 bases, with 16 bases sitting between them. The CDR3 has 16 amino acids. The CDR3 region is CASSSSGTRNYNEQFF. CDR3 sequence (DNA): TGTGCCAGCAGCTCCTCCGGGACAAGGAACTACAATGAGCAGTTCTTC.

V is TRBV7-8 and J is TRBJ2-1; D is undetermined. The V end was cut by 5 bases, the J end by 10 bases, with 15 bases between. Germline V lookup: CDR1 SGHVS, CDR2 FQNEAQ. CDR3 length: 13 amino acids. CDR3: CASSRSVTPEQFF. DNA of the CDR3: TGTGCCAGCAGCCGGTCAGTTACGCCCGAGCAGTTCTTC.

The J gene is TRBJ2-2, the V gene TRBV6-9; 11 nucleotides align to TRBD2. Trimming removed 5 bases from V and 0 bases from J; junction bases left unmatched: 11. There are 19 residues in the CDR3. Per germline, CDR1 MNHGY and CDR2 SVAAGI. CDR3 bases: TGTGCCAGCAGTACCATGGGACTAGCGGTTGACGCGAACACCGGGGAGCTGTTTTTT. Protein product: CASSTMGLAVDANTGELFF.

This clone ranks as medium-sized. V and J are TRBV28 and TRBJ2-5; a possible D gene is TRBD1 (5 bases). CDR1 MDHEN and CDR2 SYDVKM come from the germline V gene. Trimming took 4 bases from V and 1 from J, leaving 13 bases between them. CDR3 length: 15 residues. The CDR3 is CASSSPGIPQETQYF. The CDR3 coding sequence is TGTGCCAGCAGTTCCCCAGGGATCCCCCAAGAGACCCAGTACTTC.

The chain couples TRBV19 to TRBJ1-1; 7 bases are a match to TRBD1. CDR3 length: 12 residues. CDR1 LNHDA and CDR2 SQIVND come from the germline V gene (reference sequence). The J segment lost 3 bases and the V segment lost 11 bases, leaving 6 bases of the junction unmatched. The CDR3 DNA follows: TGTGCCTCGGGACAGAAATACACTGAAGCTTTCTTT. Translation: CASGQKYTEAFF.

The chain links TRBV6-5 to TRBJ1-2; possibly TRBD1 for D (5 bases). V lost 8 bases and J lost 3, with 10 bases in between. The CDR3 spans 12 residues. Germline V gene data show CDR1 as MNHEY and CDR2 as SVGAGI. The CDR3 spells CASAGDDYGYTF. DNA of the CDR3: TGTGCCAGCGCGGGGGATGACTATGGCTACACCTTC.

The rearrangement links TRBV4-2 to TRBJ2-1; tentative D call: TRBD2 (5 bases). The CDR3 loop spans 15 amino acids. Germline V gene data show CDR1 as LGHNA and CDR2 as YNFKEQ. V lost 1 base and J 7 bases, leaving 14 bases between the germline ends. As DNA, the CDR3 is TGTGCCAGCAGCCAAGGGATGGTTCCGGGGAATGAGCAGTTCTTC. Amino acids: CASSQGMVPGNEQFF.

This rearrangement joins TRBV18 to TRBJ2-6; no firm D call. Germline V gene sequence: CDR1 KGHSH, CDR2 LQKENI. The CDR3 spans 16 residues. V was trimmed by 2 bases and J by 0 bases, leaving 8 bases between them. The CDR3, as DNA: TGTGCCAGCTCACCAGGTCAGCCCTCTGGGGCCAACGTCCTGACTTTC. Translated, it gives CASSPGQPSGANVLTF.

This sequence joins TRBV19 and TRBJ1-2; D is possibly TRBD1 (5 bases). CDR1 and CDR2 from the germline V gene are LNHDA and SQIVND (reference sequence). CDR3 length: 13 residues. The V end was cut by 4 bases, the J end by 7 bases, with 13 bases between. The CDR3 coding sequence is TGTGCCAGTAGTACGCAGGGACTTAGTGGCTACACCTTC. Translating gives CASSTQGLSGYTF.